This T cell receptor (beta chain) was captured by sequencing in a study of cytomegalovirus exposure and HLA in healthy donors. Study-level findings and limits: Per a prior analysis, the majority of TCR beta V segments were productive roughly 87% or roughly 30% of the time. DRB1 had the most TCR associations and HLA-C the fewest, a later analysis found, with rates varying by HLA locus.

Germline V gene data show CDR1 as SGHRS and CDR2 as YFSETQ. This CDR3 has 17 residues. Both 60 Vbeta primers and 13 Jbeta primers went into the PCR. Original processing notes: Later work found approximately 87 million unique TCR beta chains, with 9.5 million to 14 million shared. The method was immunoSEQ multiplex PCR; TCRdb's version includes in-frame clones alone and lacks a portion of them. The V and J calls and clone size come from that table; D and trimming were worked out from the DNA. In the table there are 70,000 to 90,000 clones, more than 55% of which are singletons. On this clone itself: Its specificity is unknown.

Sequencing was performed on PBMCs. The chain combines TRBV5-1 with TRBJ2-5, with 7 nucleotides matching TRBD1. The J call may be wrong; the DNA end is better matched by TRBJ2-7. The sequence derives from a man aged 55 to 70 in good health and CMV-seropositive. The chain's CDR3 is CASSLGGLAGGSYEQYF. The DNA for the CDR3 is TGCGCCAGCAGCTTGGGGGGGTTGGCAGGGGGTTCCTACGAGCAGTACTTC.